One sample yielded the 27 T cell receptor beta chains listed below, sequenced in a study of cytomegalovirus exposure and HLA in healthy donors. In the PCR, 60 Vbeta and 13 Jbeta primers were used. Here immunoSEQ multiplex PCR was the method, and the copy in TCRdb shows in-frame clones only, minus some. Among fewer than 200,000 clones, 70% to 90% were seen once, and the ten largest hold 2% to 2.5%. Material for sequencing was PBMCs. The receptors come from a woman in her 30s in good health and CMV-seronegative.

The chain uses TRBV5-1 and TRBJ1-1, with 10 bases fitting TRBD1. The CDR3 contains 15 residues. V was clipped by 3 bases and J by 5 bases; unmatched bases: 7. Per the germline V gene, CDR1 is SGHRS and CDR2 is YFSETQ. The CDR3 DNA reads as TGCGCCAGCAGCTACGAGGGGACAGGGGAGACTGAAGCTTTCTTT. Its translation is CASSYEGTGETEAFF.

V and J are TRBV2 and TRBJ2-5, with a tentative D call TRBD2 (5 bases). Between the trimmed V and J ends, which lost 2 bases and 2 bases, there was a span of 9 bases. CDR3 length: 14 residues. In germline, CDR1 is SNHLY, CDR2 FYNNEI. The CDR3 spells CASSEQLGQETQYF. CDR3 DNA: TGTGCCAGCAGTGAACAACTAGGACAAGAGACCCAGTACTTC. The complete variable domain, with remaining parts taken from reference TRBV2 and TRBJ2-5, reads EPEVTQTPSHQVTQMGQEVILRCVPISNHLYFYWYRQILGQKVEFLVSFYNNEISEKSEIFDDQFSVERPDGSNFTLKIRSTKLEDSAMYFCASSEQLGQETQYFGPGTRLLVL.

The chain combines TRBV28 with TRBJ1-6, with TRBD1 identical over 7 bases. Per germline, CDR1 MDHEN and CDR2 SYDVKM. The CDR3 has 17 amino acids. V lost 5 bases to trimming and J lost 9 bases; unmatched junction nucleotides: 16. For the CDR3, the DNA is TGTGCCAGCAGTCCCCAATCAATCAGCTCAGGGGGTTCACCCCTCCACTTT. This encodes CASSPQSISSGGSPLHF. The full variable domain, in which reference TRBV28 and TRBJ1-6 provide the parts outside the CDR3, is DVKVTQSSRYLVKRTGEKVFLECVQDMDHENMFWYRQDPGLGLRLIYFSYDVKMKEKGDIPEGYSVSREKKERFSLILESASTNQTSMYLCASSPQSISSGGSPLHFGNGTRLTVT.

This clone was counted once. The chain employs TRBV13 and TRBJ1-2; possible D gene TRBD1, 6 bases. The CDR3 is made up of 14 amino acids. V was pared by 3 bases and J by 4 bases, with 12 bases between. The germline gives CDR1 PRHDT, CDR2 FYEKMQ (reference sequence). The CDR3 nucleotides are TGTGCCAGCAGCTTCACAGGGTATACCTATGGCTACACCTTC. This sequence encodes CASSFTGYTYGYTF.

Only a few counts were recorded for this clone. This chain joins TRBV28 and TRBJ1-5; D might be TRBD1 (6 bases). In germline, CDR1 is MDHEN, CDR2 SYDVKM. CDR3 length: 11 residues. V lost 6 bases to trimming and J lost 12 bases, with 12 bases between them. The chain's CDR3 is CASSPGQNQHF. The CDR3 coding sequence is TGTGCCAGCAGCCCAGGACAGAACCAGCATTTT.

In this sample, this clone turned up a few times. V usage is TRBV28 and J usage is TRBJ1-2; 11 bases fit TRBD1. Germline-derived CDR1 and CDR2 are MDHEN and SYDVKM. V shed 6 bases, J shed 7 bases, and the junction held 16 bases outside the gene matches. The CDR3 has 17 residues. Here the CDR3 reads CASSTWGQGGLNGGYTF. CDR3 nucleotide sequence: TGTGCCAGCAGCACCTGGGGACAGGGGGGGCTGAATGGTGGCTACACCTTC.

This rearrangement joins TRBV10-3 to TRBJ2-2; D unresolved. CDR1 is ENHRY and CDR2 is SYGVKD in the germline V gene. V lost 4 bases and J lost 0, with 6 bases in between. The CDR3 is made up of 14 amino acids. This CDR3 reads CAISVSTNTGELFF. In nucleotides, the CDR3 is TGTGCCATCAGTGTTAGTACGAACACCGGGGAGCTGTTTTTT.

V is TRBV27 and J is TRBJ2-3; the match to TRBD2 covers 7 bases. The junction had 23 bases not matched to a gene; V was cut back by 7 bases and J by 1 base. Germline V gives CDR1 MNHEY, CDR2 SMNVEV (reference sequence). The CDR3 spans 20 residues. CDR3 nucleotides: TGTGCCAGCACCAAACTCCGACTAGCACGCGACGGGGTGGGCACAGATACGCAGTATTTT. It codes for CASTKLRLARDGVGTDTQYF.

V and J are TRBV5-8 and TRBJ1-5; no reliable D call. This CDR3 is built from 13 residues. CDR1 SGHTS and CDR2 YDEGEE come from the germline V gene. Trimming removed 3 bases from V and 5 bases from J, with 9 bases in between. The CDR3 reads CASSSVSHQPQHF. CDR3 bases: TGTGCCAGCAGCTCGGTGAGTCATCAGCCCCAGCATTTT.

This chain links TRBV5-5 with TRBJ1-2; D not certain. This CDR3 contains 15 residues. Trimming shortened V by 2 bases and J by 6 bases, and 17 bases separated the two germline ends. Germline loops: CDR1 SGHKS, CDR2 YYEKEE (reference sequence). CDR3 sequence (DNA): TGTGCCAGCAGCTTTAACGGGCGGGGTTACGATGGCTACACCTTC. Translation: CASSFNGRGYDGYTF.

The rearrangement links TRBV19 to TRBJ1-1; TRBD1 aligns across 7 bases. V lost 3 bases and J lost 5; bases outside the gene matches: 9. Per the germline V gene, CDR1 is LNHDA and CDR2 is SQIVND (reference sequence). This CDR3 comprises 15 residues. The CDR3 loop reads CASSMSRQGGTEAFF. CDR3 DNA: TGTGCCAGTAGTATGAGTCGACAGGGTGGAACTGAAGCTTTCTTT.

The table lists this clone with a count of one. The gene calls are TRBV9 and TRBJ1-3, with D unresolved. The V end lost 0 bases, the J end lost 4 bases, and 8 bases lay between the germline ends. This CDR3 has 14 residues. The germline CDR1 and CDR2 sequences are SGDLS and YYNGEE. CDR3 bases: TGTGCCAGCAGCGTAGCCGGGGAAGGAAACACCATATATTTT. Translation: CASSVAGEGNTIYF.

The rearrangement joins TRBV29-1 to TRBJ2-1; 13 nucleotides agree with TRBD2. The CDR3 consists of 17 residues. V shed 4 bases and J 7 bases; nucleotides not matched to a gene: 13. Per germline, CDR1 SQVTM and CDR2 ANQGSEA. The CDR3 is CSVGGTSGALRGNEQFF. CDR3 sequence (DNA): TGCAGCGTTGGGGGGACTAGCGGGGCCCTACGGGGGAATGAGCAGTTCTTC.

The rearrangement uses TRBV18 and TRBJ2-1; 7 positions match TRBD1. Germline trimming cut 0 bases from V and 1 base from J; bases unmatched to any gene: 6. Germline loops: CDR1 KGHSH, CDR2 LQKENI. This CDR3 contains 17 residues. In DNA form, the CDR3 reads TGTGCCAGCTCACCACCTACAGGGGCCTCATCCTACAATGAGCAGTTCTTC. It codes for CASSPPTGASSYNEQFF.

This chain links TRBV9 with TRBJ2-3; D possibly corresponds to TRBD2 (5 bases). With 0 bases removed from V and 1 base from J, the gap between germline ends came to 12 bases. This CDR3 region has 16 residues. Germline CDR1 and CDR2: SGDLS and YYNGEE. The chain's CDR3 is CASSVGGRGRTDTQYF. CDR3 DNA: TGTGCCAGCAGCGTAGGAGGGAGAGGTCGCACAGATACGCAGTATTTT.

CDR3 residues: CASSVPRDRGTGELFF. The CDR3 DNA follows: TGTGCCAGCAGCGTCCCGAGGGACAGGGGCACCGGGGAGCTGTTTTTT. V and J are TRBV9 and TRBJ2-2; 10 bases line up with TRBD1. The trim removed 2 bases at V and 4 bases at J, leaving 5 bases unmatched. CDR1 is SGDLS and CDR2 is YYNGEE in the germline V gene. The CDR3 consists of 16 residues.

This chain connects TRBV27 to TRBJ2-7; 12 nucleotides agree with TRBD1. The CDR3 is 15 residues long. J was trimmed by 5 bases and V by 6 bases; bases with no gene match: 8. Germline CDR1 and CDR2: MNHEY and SMNVEV (reference sequence). The CDR3 reads CASRKGQGARNEQYF. The CDR3, as DNA: TGTGCCAGCAGAAAGGGACAGGGGGCGCGAAACGAGCAGTACTTC.

CDR3 sequence reads: CASSLSGEGGAEAFF. The CDR3 DNA sequence: TGTGCCAGCAGCTTGTCAGGGGAAGGGGGGGCTGAAGCTTTCTTT. The chain has TRBV5-5 and TRBJ1-1; D possibly corresponds to TRBD1 (6 bases). Germline V gene data show CDR1 as SGHKS and CDR2 as YYEKEE (reference sequence). The CDR3 is made up of 15 amino acids. With 1 base removed from V and 6 bases from J, the gap between germline ends came to 16 bases.

This clone was counted between two and nine times. The chain carries TRBV4-1 and TRBJ2-1; 14 bases line up with TRBD2. CDR3 size: 17 residues. Germline CDR1 and CDR2: MGHRA and YSYEKL. Losses at the gene ends were 0 bases for V and 10 bases for J; bases not matched to a gene: 8. The CDR3 DNA follows: TGCGCCAGCAGCCAAGATCGCCGACTAGCGGGAGGGGGGGAGCAGTTCTTC. It specifies CASSQDRRLAGGGEQFF.

The rearrangement uses TRBV27 and TRBJ1-5; TRBD1 might be the D (6 bases). CDR1 MNHEY and CDR2 SMNVEV come from the germline V gene (reference sequence). Trimming removed 3 bases at V and 5 bases at J, with 11 bases between. The CDR3 has 14 residues. CDR3 loop: CASSFRGSDQPQHF. CDR3 DNA sequence: TGTGCCAGCAGTTTCAGGGGATCGGATCAGCCCCAGCATTTT.

V is TRBV28 and J is TRBJ2-3; TRBD2 matches 10 bases. Germline V gives CDR1 MDHEN, CDR2 SYDVKM. The V segment lost 3 bases and the J segment 4 bases; nucleotides outside the gene matches: 7. This CDR3 is built from 16 residues. The CDR3 nucleotides read TGTGCCAGCAGTTTTTCTGCTAGCGGGAGTTCAGATACGCAGTATTTT. Translated: CASSFSASGSSDTQYF. The whole variable domain, filled in from reference TRBV28 and TRBJ2-3, reads DVKVTQSSRYLVKRTGEKVFLECVQDMDHENMFWYRQDPGLGLRLIYFSYDVKMKEKGDIPEGYSVSREKKERFSLILESASTNQTSMYLCASSFSASGSSDTQYFGPGTRLTVL.

This chain links TRBV6-1 with TRBJ2-3; the match to TRBD1 covers 11 bases. This CDR3 has 19 residues. With 2 bases clipped from V and 10 bases from J, the junction kept 20 bases outside the gene matches. CDR1 MNHNS and CDR2 SASEGT come from the germline V gene. The CDR3 sequence: CASSESYTGTGGPQNSQYF. The CDR3 bases are TGTGCCAGCAGTGAATCCTATACGGGGACAGGGGGTCCACAGAATTCGCAGTATTTT.

As DNA, the CDR3 is TGCAGCGTGAACACCAGGGGCTCTGGGGCCAACGTCCTGACTTTC. Its translation is CSVNTRGSGANVLTF. The chain is built from TRBV29-1 and TRBJ2-6, with D perhaps matching TRBD1 (6 bases). The CDR3 totals 15 residues. V dropped 6 bases and J dropped 0 bases, with 12 bases sitting between them. Looked up from germline, CDR1 is SQVTM and CDR2 is ANQGSEA.

The chain has TRBV19 and TRBJ2-7; D gene unclear. Per the germline V gene, CDR1 is LNHDA and CDR2 is SQIVND (reference sequence). The CDR3 runs to 14 residues. Trimming cost V 3 bases and J 6 bases, with 15 bases left between them. CDR3 in DNA: TGTGCCAGTAGTATTTCCTCGCCCGGTTTCGAGCAGTACTTC. Amino acid sequence: CASSISSPGFEQYF. Filled out from reference TRBV19 and TRBJ2-7, the complete variable domain reads DGGITQSPKYLFRKEGQNVTLSCEQNLNHDAMYWYRQDPGQGLRLIYYSQIVNDFQKGDIAEGYSVSREKKESFPLTVTSAQKNPTAFYLCASSISSPGFEQYFGPGTRLTVT.

The chain carries TRBV28 and TRBJ2-3; a weak D match, TRBD2 (5 bases). Trimming removed 8 bases from V and 0 bases from J, with 6 bases in between. The germline V gene encodes CDR1 MDHEN and CDR2 SYDVKM. This CDR3 region has 12 residues. CDR3 coding DNA: TGTGCCAGCGAGGGCAGCACAGATACGCAGTATTTT. This encodes CASEGSTDTQYF.

V and J are TRBV28 and TRBJ2-1, with D perhaps matching TRBD2 (6 bases). V lost 3 bases and J 6 bases, leaving 15 bases between the germline ends. This CDR3 has 15 amino acids. Germline CDR1 and CDR2: MDHEN and SYDVKM. The CDR3 reads CASSFTGTPPNEQFF. The CDR3 DNA reads TGTGCCAGCAGTTTCACCGGGACTCCTCCCAATGAGCAGTTCTTC.

This chain connects TRBV18 to TRBJ1-2; 9 positions agree with TRBD1. The trim removed 3 bases at V and 6 bases at J, leaving 8 bases unmatched. Germline CDR1 reads KGHSH; CDR2 reads LQKENI. CDR3 length: 15 residues. The CDR3 DNA is TGTGCCAGCTCACCCGCGGACACAGGGGGCAATGGCTACACCTTC. As protein: CASSPADTGGNGYTF.